Included here is one TCR beta chain sequence, with context. Its antigen is unknown. The library was produced with the immunoSEQ multiplex PCR assay. For the multiplex PCR, a mixture combining 60 forward primers for TCR Vbeta segments and 13 reverse primers for TCR Jbeta segments was used. A multiplex PCR assay on genomic DNA amplified the CDR3 region of rearranged TCR beta genes. On the Illumina HiSeq System, the amplified TCR beta libraries were sequenced as 87-base-pair reads. The authors processed their data as follows. Across the 600 to 700 repertoires, a later analysis counted tens of millions of unique TCR beta chains, roughly 11 million of which were shared by at least two donors. Raw reads were error-corrected and collapsed into unique sequences with a nearest-neighbor algorithm that merged closely related sequences to remove PCR and sequencing errors. Alignment of CDR3 sequences to IMGT reference sequences was used to assign V, D and J gene segments. For a sequence to be retained, a match of at least six nucleotides to both a V gene segment and a J gene segment was required. Rearrangements were classified as productive when the CDR3 lacked stop codons and remained in frame with V and J, and all other rearrangements were classified as non-productive. Following IMGT convention, CDR3 was defined as the stretch from the second conserved V-encoded cysteine to the conserved J-encoded phenylalanine. Sequences without an unambiguous match to a single V gene segment were excluded from the earlier analysis of approximately 560 of the donors. An earlier analysis of about 600 of the donors called V segments functional above 56.7% productive rearrangements and segregating when the between-donor standard deviation exceeded 5%. A statistical classification framework was developed to diagnose cytomegalovirus status using the catalog of TCR beta chain sequences. In a later analysis, TCR nucleotide sequences were compared against IMGT/GENE-DB human TR gene sequences so that V and J genes could be assigned. Using the TCRdist pipeline, a later analysis assigned CDR3 sequences along with most-parsimonious VDJ recombination scenarios. In a later analysis, each TCR beta chain was defined by its CDR3 amino acid sequence together with its V-gene family, and reads without a unique V-gene family were excluded. To address suspected cross-contamination and a sequencing artifact, a later analysis removed approximately 590 highly shared, low-generation-probability nucleotide sequences. In a later analysis, a clonal expansion index was calculated for each public chain from normalized within-repertoire ranks of inferred template counts. In a later analysis, generation probabilities were computed using a VDJ recombination model fitted to out-of-frame rearrangements, and the results were checked against IGoR. A later analysis scored TCR-TCR, TCR-HLA and TCR-CMV co-occurrence with hypergeometric tests, applying a repertoire-size bias correction to TCR pairs. A later analysis estimated false discovery rates by permuting HLA or CMV assignments 20 times. In a later analysis, co-occurring TCRs were grouped using DBSCAN, with TCRdist sequence similarity added in when clustering inside HLA-allele-positive subsets. Repertoires with fewer than 30,000 or more than 120,000 public chains, plus five repertoires with anomalous nucleotide sharing, were excluded from co-occurrence clustering. TCRdb retrieved this table from immuneACCESS and kept in-frame rearrangements only. Not all clones are present; in checked studies, unresolved V genes account for under half, and no reason is known for the remainder. The V and J calls and the clone size are those of that table, but D and trimming were determined from the DNA. The record for this sample contains more than 50,000 clones. Roughly an eighth of the sample is in the top ten clones.

The cohort was made up of 650 to 700 healthy bone marrow donors. At the time of sampling, every cohort member was nominally healthy, though immune exposures that went unrecorded were likely present. The donor was CMV seropositive and was included in the group of around 300 seropositive cohort members. Each donor provided a peripheral blood sample, and peripheral blood mononuclear cells were used for TCR beta sequencing. The Qiagen DNeasy Blood Extraction Kit was used to extract genomic DNA from the blood cell samples. This record belongs to a study of cytomegalovirus exposure and HLA in healthy donors (dated by TCRdb to about 2017). Looking at the study overall: According to an earlier analysis of around 600 of the donors, about 190 million T cells yielded some 120 million unique TCR beta sequences and approximately 300 Gb of sequence data. Approximately 300 gigabases of sequencing data and approximately 92 million unique TCR sequences made up an early release that covered fewer than 650 HLA-typed donors. Among the roughly 370 genotyped donors, 75% to 90% belonged to the genetic ancestry cluster associated with self-reported Caucasian donors. The study aimed to test whether cataloging public T cell receptors could reveal signatures of past pathogen exposure. The study profiled the T cell repertoires of 550 to 700 subjects by immunosequencing and related them to cytomegalovirus serostatus. In addition to the first cohort of hundreds of subjects, a separate validation cohort of 130 or so different subjects was used. To predict cytomegalovirus infection status, the study combined high-throughput TCR immunosequencing, statistical association of individual TCRs with disease status, and machine learning. To study patterns of TCR occurrence, a later analysis re-analyzed previously published TCR beta repertoires from 666 donors and added high-resolution HLA genotyping. Rather than using new phenotypic data, the later analysis identified candidate immune exposures from TCR beta sequences and from how often those sequences occurred across donors. In an earlier analysis of 587 of the donors, high-throughput TCR beta sequencing was used to judge whether each TCR beta V gene segment behaved as functional or pseudogenic. Donor age, sex, ethnicity and CMV serostatus were compiled together with the repertoire data. In a later genetic analysis, genome-wide SNP genotypes for about three fifths of the roughly 670 donors were used, and that subset was treated as a discovery cohort. All discovery cohort repertoires had been generated using a single sequencing platform. HLA typing included class I and class II loci at four-digit resolution. The number of typed donors differed by locus: about 629-630 for A, B, C, DRB1 and DQB1; about 520 for DQA1; approximately 600 for DPA1; and roughly 450 for DPB1. Because of strong linkage in the cohort, 4 to 6 DR-DQ haplotypes were treated as single units for association and clustering. Across around 400 genotyped donors of the cohort, an average of approximately 220,000 unique TCR beta nucleotide sequences per donor were sequenced, and around 19% of those sequences were non-productive.

The paper's findings and limits, for the study overall: A later analysis found that TCR association rates varied across HLA loci, with DRB1 alleles showing the most associated TCRs and HLA-C alleles the fewest. Cytomegalovirus status was reported to be diagnosed by the classifier with high specificity and sensitivity in both the original and validation cohorts. In a later analysis, several top co-occurrence clusters were reported to appear linked to parvovirus B19, influenza, CMV and Epstein-Barr virus. Compared with the 666-donor mean, donors in an Asian-associated ancestry cluster had fewer N-insertions in productive TCRs, according to a later genetic analysis. About 17 rarely observed V segments, including chromosome 9 orphons, were excluded from the earlier analysis of several hundred of the donors because counts were too low. A few of the identified cytomegalovirus-associated TCR beta chains were confirmed in vitro to be specific for cytomegalovirus antigens. Linkage disequilibrium might explain the correlated functional status among segregating V segments, but an unknown experimental factor could not be excluded. Because HLA typing was unavailable for some donors at each locus, only the typed subset was used in association tests. An association between a missense DCLRE1C variant and V-gene and J-gene trimming of TCR beta chains was found in a later genetic analysis and replicated in an independent cohort. The study listed 150 to 200 TCR beta chains as associated with cytomegalovirus. In a later analysis, HLA-associated TCR beta chains were found to be more clonally expanded and to have lower generation probabilities than equally common non-associated chains. Broadly in line with IMGT annotations, most TCR beta V segments showed up in productive rearrangements about 90% or about 30% of the time in an earlier analysis of approximately 640 of the donors. The cohort was sequenced for TCR beta chains only, and without alpha or paired-chain data the features that could be detected were limited. According to the authors, the approach could potentially be generalized to other disease states and immunological phenotypes. A further reported finding was that TCR beta sequences accurately predicted the HLA-A and HLA-B alleles for most subjects in the first cohort. Immune exposure information for the cohort was limited to CMV serostatus. At a false discovery rate of 0.05, a later analysis linked under 20,000 TCR beta sequences to specific HLA alleles. Across donors, most TCR sequences were observed very rarely, whereas some public TCRs were present in many individuals. The sequencing pipeline was judged likely to have produced a cluster of highly shared sequence variants as a technical artifact. In a later analysis, most CMV-associated TCR beta chains were found to appear HLA-restricted, with HLA associations seemingly driven largely by CMV exposure. Roughly uniform sequencing depth across donors was assumed in presence/absence analyses, although this assumption may not hold. When HLA alleles, especially DR and DQ, strongly co-occurred, attributing TCR associations to individual alleles was difficult.

Source material: PBMCs. This sequence was found in a man younger than 30 in good health and CMV-seropositive.

The CDR3 region reads CASSLGRDYGYTF. Here is the DNA: TGTGCCAGCAGCTTAGGCCGGGACTATGGCTACACCTTC. Recombination connected TRBV7-9 to TRBJ1-2; no D gene can be assigned with confidence. CDR1 and CDR2, looked up from the germline V gene (reference sequence), are SEHNR and FQNEAQ. Relative to germline, V is 1 base shorter and J is 3 bases shorter, with 6 bases between their ends. The CDR3 covers 13 residues, taking in both the cysteine and the phenylalanine. Here the CDR3 DNA is all that survives: 39 bases in frame from base 1.